A single sample gave rise to the 11 T cell receptor beta chains below, sequenced in a study of beta chain features in type 1 diabetes. The authors reverse transcribed all of the isolated RNA, so sequencing captured expressed TCRB transcripts. TCRdb's table, derived via immunoSEQ multiplex PCR, lists solely in-frame clones and lacks some. This sample yields 390,000 or so clones, of which about 14% are seen a single time; 0.03% to 0.04% belongs to the top ten. The source material was naive CD4+ T cells from blood. The receptors come from a man aged 30 to 39 in good health.

The V and J genes are TRBV6-5 and TRBJ2-6; D gene unclear. Trimming stripped 6 bases from V and 2 bases from J, with 11 bases between. The CDR3 totals 15 residues. Germline V lookup: CDR1 MNHEY, CDR2 SVGAGI. Written as DNA, the CDR3 is TGTGCCAGCAGCCCCCGTGTAACTGGGGCCAACGTCCTGACTTTC. Translation gives CASSPRVTGANVLTF.

The CDR3 bases are TGTGCCACCAGCAGAGAAGGTTACAATGAGCAGTTCTTC. This sequence encodes CATSREGYNEQFF. The rearrangement joins TRBV15 to TRBJ2-1; D unresolved. Germline V gene data show CDR1 as LNHNV and CDR2 as YYDKDF (reference sequence). V was shortened by 0 bases and J by 4 bases, with 4 bases between the two germline ends. The CDR3 is made up of 13 amino acids.

This clone was recorded a few times. The rearrangement joins TRBV9 to TRBJ2-1, with 11 bases lining up with TRBD1. The CDR3 has 16 residues. Trimming at V came to 0 bases and at J to 8 bases, leaving 7 bases not matched to a gene. Germline V gene sequence: CDR1 SGDLS, CDR2 YYNGEE. CDR3 bases: TGTGCCAGCAGCGTAGCTGGGACAGGGGGTTCATATGAGCAGTTCTTC. Translating it yields CASSVAGTGGSYEQFF.

V and J are TRBV18 and TRBJ2-3, with unresolved D. V was pared by 2 bases and J by 1 base, with 10 bases between. The germline CDR1 and CDR2 sequences are KGHSH and LQKENI. The length of the CDR3 is 15 residues. The CDR3 protein is CASSPGWAGTDTQYF. Here the CDR3 DNA reads TGTGCCAGCTCACCAGGGTGGGCAGGCACAGATACGCAGTATTTT.

The CDR3: CASSLNGANVLTF. The CDR3 coding sequence is TGTGCCAGCAGCTTAAATGGGGCCAACGTCCTGACTTTC. The chain combines TRBV11-2 with TRBJ2-6; D is uncertain. In germline, CDR1 is SGHAT, CDR2 FQNNGV. The CDR3 runs 13 residues. V was clipped by 2 bases and J by 3 bases, with 2 bases between them. The full variable domain, completed using reference TRBV11-2 and TRBJ2-6, is EAGVAQSPRYKIIEKRQSVAFWCNPISGHATLYWYQQILGQGPKLLIQFQNNGVVDDSQLPKDRFSAERLKGVDSTLKIQPAKLEDSAVYLCASSLNGANVLTFGAGSRLTVL.

This clone was seen more than once but under ten times. V is TRBV7-9 and J is TRBJ2-1, with TRBD1 matching over 8 bases. Germline CDR1 and CDR2: SEHNR and FQNEAQ (reference sequence). Trimming at V came to 5 bases and at J to 3 bases, leaving 6 bases not matched to a gene. This CDR3 has 15 residues. The CDR3 reads CASSTGDRSYNEQFF. The CDR3 DNA is TGTGCCAGCAGCACCGGGGACAGGAGCTACAATGAGCAGTTCTTC.

About this clone: Other DNA sequences in this specimen translate into the identical CDR3. In nucleotides, the CDR3 is TGCGCCAGCAGTTTTCGGGAGACCCAGTACTTC. Translated, it gives CASSFRETQYF. V gene TRBV5-1 combines with J gene TRBJ2-5, with D unresolved. The V end lost 5 bases, the J end lost 5 bases, and 7 bases lay between the germline ends. The CDR3 sequence is 11 residues long. In germline, CDR1 is SGHRS, CDR2 YFSETQ.

This clone turned up a few times. This chain uses TRBV7-8 with TRBJ1-1; no definite D call. CDR1 SGHVS and CDR2 FQNEAQ come from the germline V gene. V lost 3 bases, J lost 1 base, and 12 bases lay in between. This CDR3 region has 15 residues. The chain's CDR3 is CASSFMKKRNTEAFF. CDR3 nucleotides: TGTGCCAGCAGCTTTATGAAGAAGAGGAACACTGAAGCTTTCTTT.

The table lists this clone with a few counts. This rearrangement joins TRBV2 to TRBJ2-5; TRBD2 matches 8 bases. Germline V gives CDR1 SNHLY, CDR2 FYNNEI. The CDR3 contains 12 residues. Trimming cost V 5 bases and J 5 bases; bases outside gene matches: 1. As DNA, the CDR3 is TGTGCCAGCAGTAGACTAGCGGAGACCCAGTACTTC. This codes for CASSRLAETQYF.

This clone has a count of ten or more. V and J are TRBV18 and TRBJ2-1, with no clear D. The CDR3 extends over 11 amino acids. Germline V gene data show CDR1 as KGHSH and CDR2 as LQKENI. V was trimmed by 5 bases and J by 9 bases, leaving 8 bases between them. CDR3 sequence reads: CASSSRIEQFF. CDR3 coding DNA: TGTGCCAGCTCATCAAGGATTGAGCAGTTCTTC. Filled out from reference TRBV18 and TRBJ2-1, the complete variable domain reads NAGVMQNPRHLVRRRGQEARLRCSPMKGHSHVYWYRQLPEEGLKFMVYLQKENIIDESGMPKERFSAEFPKEGPSILRIQQVVRGDSAAYFCASSSRIEQFFGPGTRLTVL.

The chain is built from TRBV10-3 and TRBJ2-1; 14 bases are a match to TRBD2. CDR3 length: 16 residues. V was clipped by 3 bases and J by 9 bases; unmatched bases: 7. CDR1 is ENHRY, CDR2 SYGVKD, per germline. CDR3 amino acids: CAISETGLAGVGEQFF. In DNA form, the CDR3 reads TGTGCCATCAGTGAAACGGGACTAGCGGGAGTTGGTGAGCAGTTCTTC.